This T cell receptor (beta chain) was identified in a study of identical twins. Overall study results and limits: Out-of-frame alpha sequences that twins shared showed excess low generation probability. The abundant beta clonotypes from cord blood had fewer insertions, and memory repertoires had none of this. Out-of-frame beta chain sequences displayed weaker excess sharing between twins.

Germline V gene data show CDR1 as SEHNR and CDR2 as FQNEAQ (reference sequence). CDR3 size: 16 residues. The V and J ends lost 5 bases and 2 bases, in that order; junction bases with no gene match: 10. This clonotype showed up just a few times. Its antigen is not known. Each CDR3 protein gets one entry after TCRdb re-called the 5' RACE reads with MiXCR. The sample contains some 1,600,000 distinct CDR3 sequences, about 31% of which appear only once. The chain combines TRBV7-9 with TRBJ2-5, with TRBD1 matching over 8 bases. This receptor was identified in a newborn girl in good health. Material: cord blood. In DNA form, the CDR3 reads TGTGCCAGCAGCCCTGACAGGGGTTTTTGGCAAGAGACCCAGTACTTC. This codes for CASSPDRGFWQETQYF.